This T cell receptor beta chain was captured in a study of breast tumors, draining lymph nodes, adjacent tissues. In this sample, this clonotype turned up a few times. Its cognate antigen is unknown. Study-level points and caveats: Luminal-like breast cancer showed significantly greater tumor-nontumor repertoire similarity than basal-like breast cancer did. Data fit most tumor T cells coming from lymph node, expanding in tumor. Tumors had less TCR diversity than lymph nodes, more than nontumor tissue. The lymph node origin of tumor T cells was framed as consistent with a hypothesis, not demonstrated.

TCRdb processed the multiplex PCR reads anew with MiXCR; each CDR3 protein has one entry. The sample consists of about 180,000 distinct CDR3 sequences, 33% of them appearing once. Looked up from germline, CDR1 is SGHAT and CDR2 is FQNNGV. V dropped 5 bases and J dropped 7 bases, with 20 bases sitting between them. The CDR3 spans 15 residues. Axillary draining lymph nodes of breast cancer patients supplied the node samples. The rearrangement uses TRBV11-2 and TRBJ1-1; the D gene is possibly TRBD1 (6 bases). The sequenced sample was axillary lymph node tissue. The clonotype was recovered from a female donor with breast cancer. Some clones in this sample may be carry-over from other donors' samples. Here the CDR3 DNA reads TGTGCCAGCAGCCGTGGTCGGACAGCCCGTTATGAAGCTTTCTTT. This translates into CASSRGRTARYEAFF.